A selection of T cell receptor beta chains follows, all from one sample in a study of technical replicates of blood from a handful of donors. TCRdb's copy holds only in-frame clones and misses some; the assay was immunoSEQ multiplex PCR. The sample lists roughly 71,000 clones; 80% to 95% were seen once. Input material: T cells isolated from PBMCs. The receptors shown here come from a human donor in good health. Each CDR3 is given with its conserved first and last residue.

V gene	J gene	CDR3 protein
TRBV9	TRBJ2-2	CASSPTTGGANTGELFF
TRBV7-3	TRBJ1-1	CASSLSENTEAFF
TRBV19	TRBJ1-2	CASSLLGEGVENGYTF
TRBV10-1	TRBJ1-2	CASRAPGQGPLLFPNYGYTF
TRBV30	TRBJ2-2	CAWSVGTGNTGELFF
TRBV27	TRBJ2-1	CASTTRGDYNEQFF
TRBV7-8	TRBJ1-1	CASSLQGQTEAFF
TRBV29-1	TRBJ1-1	CSVDGLNTEAFF
TRBV14	TRBJ2-1	CATREGGRPYNEQFF
TRBV5-1	TRBJ2-1	CASSSESGSGEQFF
TRBV11-3	TRBJ2-5	CASSLAAGGRRETQYF
TRBV15	TRBJ2-7	CATSRGGQANYEQYF
TRBV19	TRBJ1-1	CASRVRGNMNTEAFF
TRBV10-3	TRBJ1-1	CAISESSRDTEAFF
TRBV27	TRBJ2-7	CASSFTGTSVSYEQYF
TRBV5-8	TRBJ2-1	CASNPSGLYNEQFF
TRBV5-4	TRBJ2-5	CASSQGLVEETQYF
TRBV6-5	TRBJ1-2	CASSYSGQNNGYTF
TRBV7-9	TRBJ2-2	CASSPFLSTGELFF
TRBV4-2	TRBJ2-7	CASSQGQGVYEQYF
TRBV11-2	TRBJ1-4	CASSSRTATNEKLFF
TRBV28	TRBJ2-7	CASRPGTGSSYEQYF
TRBV15	TRBJ2-1	CATSLGTSGSSYNEQFF
TRBV28	TRBJ2-1	CASSLGLAYNEQFF
TRBV5-1	TRBJ2-1	CASSLQGANNEQFF
TRBV7-9	TRBJ1-4	CASELGDEKLFF
TRBV18	TRBJ1-1	CASSLTGGTEAFF
TRBV2	TRBJ2-1	CASNYLSSYNEQFF
TRBV28	TRBJ1-2	CASSPPGQAYGYTF
TRBV11-2	TRBJ1-1	CASSLAQGRTEAFF
TRBV9	TRBJ1-3	CASSVGSGSSSGNTIYF